This T cell receptor beta chain was sequenced in a study of blood T cell repertoires in COVID-19. Whole-study context: Acute-phase and convalescent COVID-19 samples originated in the United States, Italy and Spain. Sources were T cells, B-cell-depleted T cells, or PBMCs; the material itself was cDNA or gDNA.

Germline values: CDR1 LNHDA, CDR2 SQIVND (reference sequence). Trimming cost V 11 bases and J 5 bases, with 17 bases left between them. This CDR3 has 13 amino acids. Methods used by the authors: Quantification of nucleated cells was approximated via reference gene primer amplification. The method was immunoSEQ multiplex PCR; TCRdb's version includes in-frame clones alone and lacks a portion of them. That table is the source of V, J and clone size, and D and trimming were worked out from the DNA. This table has 95,000 to 120,000 clones, just over 70% appearing once. The sequenced material came from peripheral blood. This receptor was obtained from a woman aged 40 to 50 with acute or convalescent COVID-19. V and J are TRBV19 and TRBJ2-3; maybe TRBD1 (7 bases). The CDR3 DNA is TGTGCCGCCGGGGCGCAGGGGGGAGATACGCAGTATTTT. Translated, it gives CAAGAQGGDTQYF.